This T cell receptor (beta chain) is from a study of OX40 agonist ivuxolimab in advanced cancers. The wider study: The dose-escalation cohort was roughly 84% male, with a mean age of around 54 years, ranging about 23 to 79. General study points: Compared with CD4+, CD8+ T cells on average had more expanded clones.

Clones were sequenced by immunoSEQ multiplex PCR, and TCRdb holds only the in-frame ones, with some missing. The table includes 55,000 to 75,000 clones, roughly nine tenths detected once. This clone was seen a single time. Its specificity is unknown. Sequencing was performed on CD4+ or CD8+ T cells sorted from blood, taken in a trial of the OX40 agonist ivuxolimab. The TCR originated in an adult with an advanced solid tumor such as melanoma, head and neck, liver or kidney cancer.

CDR3 in DNA: TGTGCCAGCAGCGCATACCGGGACAGGGTTGGTGATGGCTACACCTTC. Protein sequence: CASSAYRDRVGDGYTF. V usage is TRBV21-1 and J usage is TRBJ1-2; the table's TRBD1 call for D was not verified on the DNA. TRBV21-1 is recorded as a pseudogene. This CDR3 region has 16 residues.